This TCR beta chain was recorded in a study of T cell changes during pregnancy in multiple sclerosis (dated by TCRdb to 2018 to 2020). A note on the overall study: The study looked at changes in the T cell repertoire across pregnancy in women with multiple sclerosis.

As regards this clone: Its antigen is unknown. The sample holds no much larger clone one base away, and base qualities are not on file.

The library relied on the immunoSEQ multiplex PCR assay. The immuneACCESS repertoire file appears here via TCRdb, limited to in-frame rearrangements. These files lack a portion of the clones; in checked studies, under half of the deficit traces to unresolved V genes, and the cause of the others is not known. The sample has 70,000 to 80,000 clones on record, roughly 91% of them singletons. The ten top clones hold more than 1% of the sample. The germline V gene gives CDR1 as MDHEN and CDR2 as SYDVKM. The CDR3 starts with the cysteine, ends with the phenylalanine, and has 13 residues. Here the CDR3 DNA is all that survives: 39 bases in frame from base 1. Trimming costs V 10 bases and J 4 bases, and their ends lie 16 bases apart.

Material: peripheral blood, obtained in the first trimester of pregnancy. The receptor was derived from a female donor with multiple sclerosis, enrolled in a pregnancy study. The rearranged chain carries TRBV28 and TRBJ1-2; the D segment could be TRBD1, given 5 matching bases. The CDR3 is CAITGQVFYGYTF. The DNA reads as follows: TGTGCCATAACAGGCCAGGTCTTCTATGGCTACACCTTC.